This T cell receptor (beta chain) was recorded in a study of T-cell memory formation after mild COVID-19. Study outcomes and limitations: Among contracting clones, CD4+ were mainly CM/EM and CD8+ enriched in EMRA.

Via MiXCR, TCRdb re-called the 5' RACE reads, giving one row per CDR3 protein. In the table there are hundreds of thousands of distinct CDR3 sequences, around 25% of which are singletons. CDR1 and CDR2 from the germline V gene are SGHAT and FQNNGV. This CDR3 comprises 15 residues. V was pared by 1 base and J by 4 bases, with 11 bases between. This clonotype appeared a few times. Its antigen is unknown. The chain recombines TRBV11-2 with TRBJ2-1, with D perhaps TRBD2 (5 bases). The sequenced sample was PBMCs or a T cell subset sorted from them (not recorded which). The origin of this receptor is an adult woman who had mild COVID-19 (a few samples of this study predate the infection). Cell type and time point are not known. In DNA form, the CDR3 reads TGTGCCAGCAGCTTAGCGGCTAGCAGGTACAATGAGCAGTTCTTC. This gives the protein CASSLAASRYNEQFF. Drawing the rest from reference TRBV11-2 and TRBJ2-1, the complete variable domain is EAGVAQSPRYKIIEKRQSVAFWCNPISGHATLYWYQQILGQGPKLLIQFQNNGVVDDSQLPKDRFSAERLKGVDSTLKIQPAKLEDSAVYLCASSLAASRYNEQFFGPGTRLTVL.